This TCR beta chain came from a study of CD8 T cells in Susac syndrome. When the RNA was reverse transcribed, random hexamers were used with an input of roughly 0.45 to 1 ug. TCRdb analysed the immunoSEQ multiplex PCR reads with MiXCR anew, one entry per CDR3 protein. The sample contains approximately 180,000 distinct CDR3 sequences, approximately 96% of which appear only once. The source material was CD4+ T cells from PBMCs. The sequence came from a human donor with multiple sclerosis.

CDR3 protein: CASSLRSTDTQYF. As DNA, the CDR3 is TGTGCCAGCAGTTTACGGTCCACAGATACGCAGTATTTT. The chain combines TRBV12-3 or TRBV12-4 with TRBJ2-3; D is unclear. Trimming stripped 2 bases from V and 2 bases from J, with 5 bases between. This CDR3 contains 13 residues.